The rows below give T cell receptor beta chains drawn from one sample of a study of cytomegalovirus exposure and HLA in healthy donors. Repertoires were generated with immunoSEQ multiplex PCR, while TCRdb's copy carries only in-frame clones and drops some. The profile shows 70,000 to 75,000 clones, about 93% of them singletons. Material: PBMCs. Every receptor here comes from a woman under 30 in good health and CMV-seropositive. Both conserved end residues are part of each CDR3. Fields, in order: J gene, V gene, clone size, D gene, CDR3 DNA, CDR3 protein. D genes are given only for firm matches. Clone size is shown for a subset of rows, as once, few, many or a class of expanded clone.

j_gene: TRBJ2-7; v_gene: TRBV29-1; abundance: NA; d_gene: TRBD2; CDR3nt: TGCAGCGTTGAAGGGCTAGCGGGAGTTAGGTACGAGCAGTACTTC; CDR3aa: CSVEGLAGVRYEQYF
j_gene: TRBJ2-3; v_gene: TRBV30; abundance: NA; d_gene: TRBD2; CDR3nt: TGTGCCTGGAGTGTGTCTAGCGGCCTCACAGATACGCAGTATTTT; CDR3aa: CAWSVSSGLTDTQYF
j_gene: TRBJ2-2; v_gene: TRBV6-6; abundance: NA; d_gene: TRBD1; CDR3nt: TGTGCCAGCAGCCACGGACAGGGTGGAAGCGGGGAGCTGTTTTTT; CDR3aa: CASSHGQGGSGELFF
j_gene: TRBJ2-3; v_gene: TRBV5-4; abundance: NA; d_gene: TRBD2; CDR3nt: TGTGCCAGCAGCTTTCCCCACAGCGGGGGAACAGATACGCAGTATTTT; CDR3aa: CASSFPHSGGTDTQYF
j_gene: TRBJ2-1; v_gene: TRBV19; abundance: NA; d_gene: TRBD1; CDR3nt: TGTGCCAGTAGTTGGCGACAGGGTGACGAGCAGTTCTTC; CDR3aa: CASSWRQGDEQFF
j_gene: TRBJ1-5; v_gene: TRBV7-2; abundance: NA; d_gene: NA; CDR3nt: TGTGCCAGCAGCCCAGGAGGCTCGGGGCAGCCCCAGCATTTT; CDR3aa: CASSPGGSGQPQHF
j_gene: TRBJ2-5; v_gene: TRBV28; abundance: NA; d_gene: NA; CDR3nt: TGTGCCAGCAGTTTGGGGGGGGCGATTGAGACCCAGTACTTC; CDR3aa: CASSLGGAIETQYF
j_gene: TRBJ2-4; v_gene: TRBV4-1; abundance: NA; d_gene: TRBD1; CDR3nt: TGCGCCAGCAGCCAGAGACAGGGCTTTCGAGTTCAGTACTTC; CDR3aa: CASSQRQGFRVQYF
j_gene: TRBJ1-2; v_gene: TRBV27; abundance: NA; d_gene: NA; CDR3nt: TGTGCCAGCAGTTTCGCGGGTCAAAACTATGGCTACACCTTC; CDR3aa: CASSFAGQNYGYTF
j_gene: TRBJ2-7; v_gene: TRBV19; abundance: few; d_gene: TRBD1; CDR3nt: TGTGCCAGTAGTATGGGACAGGGGTTAAGTGAGCAGTACTTC; CDR3aa: CASSMGQGLSEQYF
j_gene: TRBJ1-3; v_gene: TRBV5-1; abundance: NA; d_gene: NA; CDR3nt: TGCGCCAGCAGCTTGTCGCTGGGGGCGTCCGTCTCTGGAAACACCATATATTTT; CDR3aa: CASSLSLGASVSGNTIYF
j_gene: TRBJ2-7; v_gene: TRBV10-3; abundance: NA; d_gene: NA; CDR3nt: TGTGCCATCAGGAGGGCGGGACGGTCCTACGAGCAGTACTTC; CDR3aa: CAIRRAGRSYEQYF
j_gene: TRBJ1-2; v_gene: TRBV5-6; abundance: NA; d_gene: NA; CDR3nt: TGTGCCAGCAGCGGAACCGGGACTGAGGACTATGGCTACACCTTC; CDR3aa: CASSGTGTEDYGYTF
j_gene: TRBJ1-6; v_gene: TRBV5-1; abundance: few; d_gene: NA; CDR3nt: TGCGCCAGCAGCTTCGGGCGGGATAATTCACCCCTCCACTTT; CDR3aa: CASSFGRDNSPLHF
j_gene: TRBJ2-2; v_gene: TRBV7-9; abundance: NA; d_gene: NA; CDR3nt: TGTGCCAGCAGCTTAGTGTCCCAGGGATCGGACACCGGGGAGCTGTTTTTT; CDR3aa: CASSLVSQGSDTGELFF
j_gene: TRBJ1-1; v_gene: TRBV5-4; abundance: NA; d_gene: NA; CDR3nt: TGTGCCAGCCAGGAAAACACTGAAGCTTTCTTT; CDR3aa: CASQENTEAFF
j_gene: TRBJ1-2; v_gene: TRBV4-3; abundance: NA; d_gene: NA; CDR3nt: TGCGCCAGCAGCCATGAAACCGGGACACCTCGCTTCGGCTACACCTTC; CDR3aa: CASSHETGTPRFGYTF
j_gene: TRBJ1-2; v_gene: TRBV10-3; abundance: NA; d_gene: NA; CDR3nt: TGTGCCATCAGCGAACAGGGCGCGCAAACCAACTATGGCTACACCTTC; CDR3aa: CAISEQGAQTNYGYTF
j_gene: TRBJ2-1; v_gene: TRBV7-9; abundance: NA; d_gene: TRBD2; CDR3nt: TGTGCCAGCAGCCCTAGCGGGAGCTACTACAATGAGCAGTTCTTC; CDR3aa: CASSPSGSYYNEQFF
j_gene: TRBJ2-7; v_gene: TRBV7-2; abundance: NA; d_gene: TRBD2; CDR3nt: TGTGCCAGCAGCTTTCGAAGCGGGAGCTCGTGGGAGCAGTACTTC; CDR3aa: CASSFRSGSSWEQYF
j_gene: TRBJ1-6; v_gene: TRBV30; abundance: few; d_gene: TRBD1; CDR3nt: TGTGCCTGGGACAGGGGTTCACCCCTCCACTTT; CDR3aa: CAWDRGSPLHF
j_gene: TRBJ1-4; v_gene: TRBV4-3; abundance: NA; d_gene: TRBD1; CDR3nt: TGCGCCAGCAGCCAAGAGGCTGGGACAGGGGGCGATGTGCTGTTTTTT; CDR3aa: CASSQEAGTGGDVLFF
j_gene: TRBJ2-2; v_gene: TRBV27; abundance: NA; d_gene: TRBD1; CDR3nt: TGTGCCAGCACCCCGGACAGGGGAACACCCGGGGAGCTGTTTTTT; CDR3aa: CASTPDRGTPGELFF
j_gene: TRBJ1-5; v_gene: TRBV18; abundance: NA; d_gene: NA; CDR3nt: TGTGCCAGCTCACCCACCGGGGGGGCAGGTCAGCCCCAGCATTTT; CDR3aa: CASSPTGGAGQPQHF
j_gene: TRBJ1-5; v_gene: TRBV27; abundance: NA; d_gene: TRBD1; CDR3nt: TGTGCCAGCAGTCTCTACTCACAGGGGTGGGTCAATCAGCCCCAGCATTTT; CDR3aa: CASSLYSQGWVNQPQHF
j_gene: TRBJ1-2; v_gene: TRBV18; abundance: NA; d_gene: TRBD1; CDR3nt: TGTGCCAGCTCACCGACAGGGGTACAGGGCTACACCTTC; CDR3aa: CASSPTGVQGYTF
j_gene: TRBJ1-2; v_gene: TRBV6-6; abundance: few; d_gene: NA; CDR3nt: TGTGCCAGCAGTGATGGGCTGGGCGTTTGGGGCTACACCTTC; CDR3aa: CASSDGLGVWGYTF
j_gene: TRBJ1-1; v_gene: TRBV6-5; abundance: NA; d_gene: NA; CDR3nt: TGTGCCAGCATTAATACAGGGCGCACTGAAGCTTTCTTT; CDR3aa: CASINTGRTEAFF
j_gene: TRBJ1-1; v_gene: TRBV5-6; abundance: NA; d_gene: TRBD1; CDR3nt: TGTGCCAGCAGCGCGGACAGGGGCAGCACTGAAGCTTTCTTT; CDR3aa: CASSADRGSTEAFF
j_gene: TRBJ2-2; v_gene: TRBV7-3; abundance: NA; d_gene: NA; CDR3nt: TGTGCCAGCAGCTTAACAGGGAGAGGCACCGGGGAGCTGTTTTTT; CDR3aa: CASSLTGRGTGELFF
j_gene: TRBJ1-2; v_gene: TRBV29-1; abundance: NA; d_gene: NA; CDR3nt: TGCAGCGTTGAAGATCCAGGGGCGGGCTACACCTTC; CDR3aa: CSVEDPGAGYTF
j_gene: TRBJ2-2; v_gene: TRBV7-2; abundance: NA; d_gene: NA; CDR3nt: TGTGCCAGCAGCGCAACAGAAAGGGGACATCTGAACACCGGGGAGCTGTTTTTT; CDR3aa: CASSATERGHLNTGELFF
j_gene: TRBJ1-2; v_gene: TRBV5-4; abundance: NA; d_gene: NA; CDR3nt: TGTGCCAGCACCTCGGAGGCAGGTTTGAACTATGGCTACACCTTC; CDR3aa: CASTSEAGLNYGYTF
j_gene: TRBJ2-1; v_gene: TRBV4-1; abundance: NA; d_gene: TRBD2; CDR3nt: TGCGCCAGCAGCCAAGATGCTCATCTAGCGGGAGGGCACGACTATGAGCAGTTCTTC; CDR3aa: CASSQDAHLAGGHDYEQFF
j_gene: TRBJ1-1; v_gene: TRBV7-3; abundance: NA; d_gene: NA; CDR3nt: TGTGCCAGCAGCAGAACCCACTCAGGGAACACTGAAGCTTTCTTT; CDR3aa: CASSRTHSGNTEAFF
j_gene: TRBJ2-1; v_gene: TRBV12-5; abundance: NA; d_gene: TRBD1; CDR3nt: TGTGCTAGTGGTTTGGTCTTAGACAGGGGGCGAGGCAATGAGCAGTTCTTC; CDR3aa: CASGLVLDRGRGNEQFF
j_gene: TRBJ2-1; v_gene: TRBV7-9; abundance: NA; d_gene: NA; CDR3nt: TGTGCCAGCAGCCAAAGATCCGCGGGGACCCCTAATGAGCAGTTCTTC; CDR3aa: CASSQRSAGTPNEQFF
j_gene: TRBJ1-2; v_gene: TRBV5-1; abundance: NA; d_gene: TRBD1; CDR3nt: TGCGCCAGCCCTATAGCGCAAAGTCAGACAGGGGGCGGCTACACCTTC; CDR3aa: CASPIAQSQTGGGYTF
j_gene: TRBJ2-5; v_gene: TRBV7-8; abundance: NA; d_gene: NA; CDR3nt: TGTGCCAGCAGCTTATTACGTAGGGGCCAAGAGACCCAGTACTTC; CDR3aa: CASSLLRRGQETQYF
j_gene: TRBJ1-1; v_gene: TRBV27; abundance: NA; d_gene: NA; CDR3nt: TGTGCCAGCAGTCCTGGCATGAACACTGAAGCTTTCTTT; CDR3aa: CASSPGMNTEAFF